This T cell receptor (beta chain) was profiled in a study of T cells after yellow fever vaccination. General study points: Though it reached lower strength, the secondary response hit its peak faster, day 5 versus 15. CD4 and CD8 compartments shared a small share of clonotypes.

The junction had 9 bases not matched to a gene; V was cut back by 3 bases and J by 0 bases. Germline V gene lookup returns CDR1 SGHRS and CDR2 YFSETQ. There are 18 residues in the CDR3. From the 5' RACE reads, TCRdb called clonotypes with MiXCR, one entry per CDR3 protein. The sample shows about 160,000 distinct CDR3 sequences, more than 5.5% of them seen only once. This clonotype was observed at least ten times. Its antigen remains unidentified. This receptor was identified in a man between 18 and 29 years old who received the YFV17D yellow fever vaccine. The rearrangement joins TRBV5-1 to TRBJ2-6; 7 bases agree with TRBD1. The sample in question was CD4+ T cells sorted from PBMCs, obtained less than 6 days after the first yellow fever vaccination. The CDR3 bases are TGCGCCAGCAGCTCGTCCGGGACAGTCTACTCTGGGGCCAACGTCCTGACTTTC. Its translation: CASSSSGTVYSGANVLTF.